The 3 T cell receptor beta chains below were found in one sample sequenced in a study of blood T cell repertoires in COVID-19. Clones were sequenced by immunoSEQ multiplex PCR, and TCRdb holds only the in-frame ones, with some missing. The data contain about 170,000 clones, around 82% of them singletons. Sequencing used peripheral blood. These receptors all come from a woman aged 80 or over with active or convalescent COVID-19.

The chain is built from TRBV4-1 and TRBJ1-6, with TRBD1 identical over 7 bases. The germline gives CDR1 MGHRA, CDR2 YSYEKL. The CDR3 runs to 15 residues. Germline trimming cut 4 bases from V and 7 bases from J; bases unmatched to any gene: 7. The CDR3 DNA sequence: TGCGCCAGCAGCCCCCGACAGGGCGAGAATTCACCCCTCCACTTT. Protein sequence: CASSPRQGENSPLHF.

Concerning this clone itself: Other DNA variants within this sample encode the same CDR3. The CDR3 region has the DNA TGTGCCAGCAGTTTATCAGGGTATGGCTACACCTTC. Translating it yields CASSLSGYGYTF. This chain connects TRBV28 to TRBJ1-2, with D possibly matching TRBD1 (5 bases). V lost 1 base, J lost 5 bases, and 5 bases lay in between. The CDR3 covers 12 residues. Germline V gene data show CDR1 as MDHEN and CDR2 as SYDVKM.

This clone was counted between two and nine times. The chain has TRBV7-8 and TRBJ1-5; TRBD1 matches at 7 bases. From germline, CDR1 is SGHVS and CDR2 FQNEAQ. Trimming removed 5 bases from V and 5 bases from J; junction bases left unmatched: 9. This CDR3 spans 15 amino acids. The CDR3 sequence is CASSTITGADQPQHF. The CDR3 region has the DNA TGTGCCAGCAGCACAATTACAGGGGCCGATCAGCCCCAGCATTTT. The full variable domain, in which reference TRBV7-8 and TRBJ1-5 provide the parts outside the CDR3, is GAGVSQSPRYKVAKRGQDVALRCDPISGHVSLFWYQQALGQGPEFLTYFQNEAQLDKSGLPSDRFFAERPEGSVSTLKIQRTQQEDSAVYLCASSTITGADQPQHFGDGTRLSIL.